This T cell receptor (beta chain) emerged from a study of cytomegalovirus exposure and HLA in healthy donors. Turning to the study itself: From HLA-typed donors, an early data release held approximately 85 million unique TCRs.

This PCR relied on a set of 60 Vbeta primers and 13 Jbeta primers. Here immunoSEQ multiplex PCR was the method, and the copy in TCRdb shows in-frame clones only, minus some. The data contain around 130,000 clones, just over 70% of them singletons. This clone was counted between two and nine times. The germline V and J ends were trimmed by 7 bases and 3 bases, with 18 bases remaining between them. Per germline, CDR1 MNHNS and CDR2 SASEGT. This CDR3 is 15 amino acids long. The sequenced material came from PBMCs. The receptor comes from a woman aged 55-69 years in good health and CMV-seropositive. V and J are TRBV6-1 and TRBJ1-2, with a weak D call TRBD1 (6 bases). CDR3 in DNA: TGTGCCAGCACTCCAATGAGGGGGGGGGACTATGGCTACACCTTC. It encodes CASTPMRGGDYGYTF.